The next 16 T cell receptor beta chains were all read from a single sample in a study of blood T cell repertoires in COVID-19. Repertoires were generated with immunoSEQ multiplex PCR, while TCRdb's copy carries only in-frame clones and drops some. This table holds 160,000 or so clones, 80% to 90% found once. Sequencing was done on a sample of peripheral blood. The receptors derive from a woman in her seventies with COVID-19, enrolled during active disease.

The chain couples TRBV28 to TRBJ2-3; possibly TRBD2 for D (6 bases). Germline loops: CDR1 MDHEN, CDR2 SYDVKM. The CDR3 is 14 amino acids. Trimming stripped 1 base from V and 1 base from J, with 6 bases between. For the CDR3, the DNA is TGTGCCAGCAGTTTATTAGCGGGCACAGATACGCAGTATTTT. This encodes CASSLLAGTDTQYF. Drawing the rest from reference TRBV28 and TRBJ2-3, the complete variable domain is DVKVTQSSRYLVKRTGEKVFLECVQDMDHENMFWYRQDPGLGLRLIYFSYDVKMKEKGDIPEGYSVSREKKERFSLILESASTNQTSMYLCASSLLAGTDTQYFGPGTRLTVL.

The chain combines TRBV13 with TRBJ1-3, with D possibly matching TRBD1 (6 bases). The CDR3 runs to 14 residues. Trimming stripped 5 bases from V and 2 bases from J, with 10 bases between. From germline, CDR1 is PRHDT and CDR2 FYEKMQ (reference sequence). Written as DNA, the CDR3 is TGTGCCAGCAGCCCAACAGGGACTGGAAACACCATATATTTT. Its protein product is CASSPTGTGNTIYF. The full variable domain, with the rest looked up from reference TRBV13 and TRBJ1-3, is AAGVIQSPRHLIKEKRETATLKCYPIPRHDTVYWYQQGPGQDPQFLISFYEKMQSDKGSIPDRFSAQQFSDYHSELNMSSLELGDSALYFCASSPTGTGNTIYFGEGSWLTVV.

The CDR3 DNA follows: TGTGCCAGCAGTTACTCACTAGCGAGGTCTGAGACCCAGTACTTC. This encodes CASSYSLARSETQYF. The chain employs TRBV6-6 and TRBJ2-5; 7 nucleotides line up with TRBD2. With 0 bases clipped from V and 5 bases from J, the junction kept 6 bases outside the gene matches. The germline V gene encodes CDR1 MNHNY and CDR2 SVGAGI (reference sequence). CDR3 length: 15 amino acids.

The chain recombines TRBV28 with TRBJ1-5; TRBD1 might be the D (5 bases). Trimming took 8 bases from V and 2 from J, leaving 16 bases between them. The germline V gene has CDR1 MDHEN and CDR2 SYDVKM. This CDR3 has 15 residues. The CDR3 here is CASQGGVVRNQPQHF. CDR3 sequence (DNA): TGTGCCAGCCAGGGTGGGGTAGTCCGCAATCAGCCCCAGCATTTT.

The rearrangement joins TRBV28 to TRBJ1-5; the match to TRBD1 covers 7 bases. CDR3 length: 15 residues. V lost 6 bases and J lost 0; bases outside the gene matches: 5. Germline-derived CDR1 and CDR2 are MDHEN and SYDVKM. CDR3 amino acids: CASSFGTASNQPQHF. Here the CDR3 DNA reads TGTGCCAGCAGCTTCGGGACAGCTAGCAATCAGCCCCAGCATTTT.

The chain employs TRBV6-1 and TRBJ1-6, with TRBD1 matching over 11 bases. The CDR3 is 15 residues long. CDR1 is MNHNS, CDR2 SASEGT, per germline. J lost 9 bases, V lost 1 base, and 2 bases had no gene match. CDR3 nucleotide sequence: TGTGCCAGCAGTGAAGGGGACAGGGGGAGTTCACCCCTCCACTTT. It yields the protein CASSEGDRGSSPLHF.

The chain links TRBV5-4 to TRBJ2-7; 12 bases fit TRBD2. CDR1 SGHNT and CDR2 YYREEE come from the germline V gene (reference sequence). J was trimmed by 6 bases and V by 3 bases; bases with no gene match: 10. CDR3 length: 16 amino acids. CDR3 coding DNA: TGTGCCAGCAGCTCCGGACTAGCGGGGTTTTTCGGCGAGCAGTACTTC. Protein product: CASSSGLAGFFGEQYF.

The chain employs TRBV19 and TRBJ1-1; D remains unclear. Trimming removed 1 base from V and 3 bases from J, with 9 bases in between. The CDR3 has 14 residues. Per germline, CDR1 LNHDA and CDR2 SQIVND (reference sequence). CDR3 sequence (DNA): TGTGCCAGTAGTATAGGGATTGGGCACACTGAAGCTTTCTTT. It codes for CASSIGIGHTEAFF.

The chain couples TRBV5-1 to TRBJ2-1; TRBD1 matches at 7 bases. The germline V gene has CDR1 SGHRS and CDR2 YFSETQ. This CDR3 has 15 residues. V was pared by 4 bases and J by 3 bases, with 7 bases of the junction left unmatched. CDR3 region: CASSVETGSYNEQFF. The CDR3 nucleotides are TGCGCCAGCAGCGTTGAGACAGGGAGCTACAATGAGCAGTTCTTC.

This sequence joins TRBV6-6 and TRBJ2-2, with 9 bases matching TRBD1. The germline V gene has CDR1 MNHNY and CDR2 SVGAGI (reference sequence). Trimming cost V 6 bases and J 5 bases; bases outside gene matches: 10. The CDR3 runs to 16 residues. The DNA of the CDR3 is TGTGCCAGCAGGGTACCGGGACAGGGATTAACCGGGGAGCTGTTTTTT. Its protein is CASRVPGQGLTGELFF.

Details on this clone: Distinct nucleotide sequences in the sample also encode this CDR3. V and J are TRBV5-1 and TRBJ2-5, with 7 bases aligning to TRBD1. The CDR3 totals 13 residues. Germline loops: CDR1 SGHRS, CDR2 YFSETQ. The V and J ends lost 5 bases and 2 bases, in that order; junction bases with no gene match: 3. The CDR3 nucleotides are TGCGCCAGCAGGACAGGGCCGCAAGAGACCCAGTACTTC. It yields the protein CASRTGPQETQYF. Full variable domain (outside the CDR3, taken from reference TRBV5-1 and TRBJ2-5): KAGVTQTPRYLIKTRGQQVTLSCSPISGHRSVSWYQQTPGQGLQFLFEYFSETQRNKGNFPGRFSGRQFSNSRSEMNVSTLELGDSALYLCASRTGPQETQYFGPGTRLLVL.

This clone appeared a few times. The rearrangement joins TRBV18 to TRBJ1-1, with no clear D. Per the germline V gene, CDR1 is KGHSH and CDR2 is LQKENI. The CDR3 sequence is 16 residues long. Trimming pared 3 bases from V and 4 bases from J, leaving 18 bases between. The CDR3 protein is CASSPTGYGLSTEAFF. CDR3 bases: TGTGCCAGCTCACCCACGGGATACGGGCTGAGCACTGAAGCTTTCTTT.

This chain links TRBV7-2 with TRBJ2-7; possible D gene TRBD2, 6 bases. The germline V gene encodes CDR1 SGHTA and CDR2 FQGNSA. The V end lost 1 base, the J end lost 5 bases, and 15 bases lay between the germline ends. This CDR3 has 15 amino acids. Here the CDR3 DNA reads TGTGCCAGCAGCTTAGTCGGGGGTTTGGAAGACGAGCAGTACTTC. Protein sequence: CASSLVGGLEDEQYF.

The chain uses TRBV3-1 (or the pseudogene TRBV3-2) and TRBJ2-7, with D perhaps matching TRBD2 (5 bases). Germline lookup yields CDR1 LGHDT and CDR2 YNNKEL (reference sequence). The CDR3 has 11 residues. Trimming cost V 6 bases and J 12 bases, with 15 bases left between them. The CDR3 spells CASSRETLVYF. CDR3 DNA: TGTGCCAGCAGTCGGGAAACCCTGGTGTACTTC.

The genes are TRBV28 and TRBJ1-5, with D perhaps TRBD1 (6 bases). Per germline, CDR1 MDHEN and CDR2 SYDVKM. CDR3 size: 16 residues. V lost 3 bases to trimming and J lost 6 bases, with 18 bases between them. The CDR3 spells CASSFGPGTRGQPQHF. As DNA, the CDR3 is TGTGCCAGCAGTTTTGGTCCCGGGACACGGGGTCAGCCCCAGCATTTT.

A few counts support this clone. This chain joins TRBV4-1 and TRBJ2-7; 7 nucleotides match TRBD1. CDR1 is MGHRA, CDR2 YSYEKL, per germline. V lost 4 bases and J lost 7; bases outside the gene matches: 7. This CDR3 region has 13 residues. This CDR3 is CASSPTGVGEQYF. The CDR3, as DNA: TGCGCCAGCAGCCCAACAGGGGTGGGTGAGCAGTACTTC.